This T cell receptor beta chain was sequenced during a study of cytomegalovirus exposure and HLA in healthy donors. PCR used 60 Vbeta primers and 13 Jbeta primers. This table comes from immunoSEQ multiplex PCR, and its TCRdb copy is limited to in-frame clones, with some not included. This specimen shows 180,000 or so clones; the ten leading clones hold roughly 0.74%. V was shortened by 5 bases and J by 0 bases, with 14 bases between the two germline ends. The CDR3 spans 15 residues. The V gene's germline CDR1 is MDHEN and CDR2 SYDVKM. The TCR was taken from a boy younger than 18 in good health and CMV-seronegative. The chain has TRBV28 and TRBJ2-7, with D perhaps TRBD2 (5 bases). Material for sequencing was PBMCs. The CDR3 DNA reads TGTGCCAGCAGTAAACTTAGCGTGGGCTCCTACGAGCAGTACTTC. Translation: CASSKLSVGSYEQYF. The variable domain in full, with the rest retrieved from reference TRBV28 and TRBJ2-7, is DVKVTQSSRYLVKRTGEKVFLECVQDMDHENMFWYRQDPGLGLRLIYFSYDVKMKEKGDIPEGYSVSREKKERFSLILESASTNQTSMYLCASSKLSVGSYEQYFGPGTRLTVT.